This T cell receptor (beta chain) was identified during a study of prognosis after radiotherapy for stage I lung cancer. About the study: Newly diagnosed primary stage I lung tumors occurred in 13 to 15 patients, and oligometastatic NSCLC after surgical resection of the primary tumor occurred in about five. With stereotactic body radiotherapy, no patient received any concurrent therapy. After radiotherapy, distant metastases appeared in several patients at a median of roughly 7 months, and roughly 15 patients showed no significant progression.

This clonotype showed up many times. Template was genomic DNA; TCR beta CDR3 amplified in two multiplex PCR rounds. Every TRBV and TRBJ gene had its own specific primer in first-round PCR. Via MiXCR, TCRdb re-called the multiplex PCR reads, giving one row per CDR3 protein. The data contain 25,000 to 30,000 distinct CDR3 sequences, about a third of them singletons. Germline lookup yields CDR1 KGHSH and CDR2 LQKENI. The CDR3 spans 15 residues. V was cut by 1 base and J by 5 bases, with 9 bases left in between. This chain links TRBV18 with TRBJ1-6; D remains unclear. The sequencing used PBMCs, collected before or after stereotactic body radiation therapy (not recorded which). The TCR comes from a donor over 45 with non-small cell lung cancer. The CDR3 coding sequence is TGTGCCAGCTCACCACTCGGGCCCAATAATTCACCCCTCCACTTT. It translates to CASSPLGPNNSPLHF.